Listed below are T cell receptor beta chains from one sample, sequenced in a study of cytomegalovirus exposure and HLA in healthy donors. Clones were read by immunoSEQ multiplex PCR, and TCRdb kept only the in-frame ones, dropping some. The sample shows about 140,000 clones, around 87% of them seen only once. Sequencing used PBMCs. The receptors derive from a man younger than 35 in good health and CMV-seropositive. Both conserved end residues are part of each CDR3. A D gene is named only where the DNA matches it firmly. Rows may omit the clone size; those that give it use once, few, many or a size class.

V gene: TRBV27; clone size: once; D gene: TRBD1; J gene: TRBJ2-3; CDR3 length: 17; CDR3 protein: CASSLGGGTGGTDTQYF; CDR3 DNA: TGTGCCAGCAGTCTCGGGGGCGGGACAGGGGGAACAGATACGCAGTATTTT
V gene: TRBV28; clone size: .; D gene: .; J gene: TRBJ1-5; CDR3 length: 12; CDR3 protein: CASEDSNQPQHF; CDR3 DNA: TGTGCCAGCGAGGATAGCAATCAGCCCCAGCATTTT
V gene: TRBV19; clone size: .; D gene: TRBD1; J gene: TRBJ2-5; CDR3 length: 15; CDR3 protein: CASSRRTGSEETQYF; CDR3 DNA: TGTGCCAGTAGTAGGAGGACAGGATCGGAGGAGACCCAGTACTTC
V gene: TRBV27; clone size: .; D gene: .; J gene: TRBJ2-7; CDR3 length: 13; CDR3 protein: CASSLLRGSEQYF; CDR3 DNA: TGTGCCAGCAGTTTACTTAGAGGCTCCGAGCAGTACTTC
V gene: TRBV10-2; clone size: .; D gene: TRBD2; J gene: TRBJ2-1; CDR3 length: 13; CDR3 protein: CASRLAVHNEQFF; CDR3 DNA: TGCGCCAGCAGACTAGCGGTCCACAATGAGCAGTTCTTC
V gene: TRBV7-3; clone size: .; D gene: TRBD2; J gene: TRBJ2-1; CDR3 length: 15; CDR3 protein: CASSILAGEYNEQFF; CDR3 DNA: TGTGCCAGCAGCATCCTAGCGGGAGAGTACAATGAGCAGTTCTTC
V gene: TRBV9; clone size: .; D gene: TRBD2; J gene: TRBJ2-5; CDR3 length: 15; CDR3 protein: CASSVLSGGMETQYF; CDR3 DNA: TGTGCCAGCAGCGTACTTTCCGGGGGGATGGAGACCCAGTACTTC
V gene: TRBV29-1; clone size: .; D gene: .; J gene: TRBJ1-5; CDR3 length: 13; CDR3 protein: CSVIHRENQPQHF; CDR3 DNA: TGCAGCGTGATCCACAGGGAGAATCAGCCCCAGCATTTT
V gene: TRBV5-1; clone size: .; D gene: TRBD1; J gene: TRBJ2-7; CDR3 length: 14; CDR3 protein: CASSLTGQGYEQYF; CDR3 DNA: TGCGCCAGCAGCTTGACTGGACAGGGTTACGAGCAGTACTTC
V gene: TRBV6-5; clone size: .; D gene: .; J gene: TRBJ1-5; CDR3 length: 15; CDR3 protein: CASSLTGLGNQPQHF; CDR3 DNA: TGTGCCAGCAGTTTGACAGGTCTTGGCAATCAGCCCCAGCATTTT
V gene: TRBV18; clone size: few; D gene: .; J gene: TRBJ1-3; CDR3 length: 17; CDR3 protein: CASSPLSATGSGNTIYF; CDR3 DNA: TGTGCCAGCTCACCACTGTCGGCGACTGGTTCTGGAAACACCATATATTTT
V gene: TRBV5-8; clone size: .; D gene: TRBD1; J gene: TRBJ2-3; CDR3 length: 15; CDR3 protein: CASSLRGQITDTQYF; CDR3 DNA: TGTGCCAGCAGCTTACGGGGACAGATCACAGATACGCAGTATTTT
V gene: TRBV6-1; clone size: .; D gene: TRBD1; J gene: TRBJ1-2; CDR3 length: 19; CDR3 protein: CASSGGQGLKGGESYGYTF; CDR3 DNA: TGTGCCAGCAGTGGCGGACAGGGCTTGAAGGGGGGGGAGTCTTATGGCTACACCTTC
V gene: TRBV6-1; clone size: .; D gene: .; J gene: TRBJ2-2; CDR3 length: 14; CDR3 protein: CASKSRGGSGELFF; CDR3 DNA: TGTGCCAGCAAGAGCAGGGGAGGGTCCGGGGAGCTGTTTTTT
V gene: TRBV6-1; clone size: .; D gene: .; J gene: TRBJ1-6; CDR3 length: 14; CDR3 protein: CASRTTGLGSPLHF; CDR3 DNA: TGTGCCAGCAGAACCACAGGGCTGGGTTCACCCCTCCACTTT
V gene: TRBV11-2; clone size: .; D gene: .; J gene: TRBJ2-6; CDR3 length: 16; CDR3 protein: CASRNPGHRGANVLTF; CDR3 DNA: TGTGCCAGCAGAAACCCGGGACATCGTGGGGCCAACGTCCTGACTTTC
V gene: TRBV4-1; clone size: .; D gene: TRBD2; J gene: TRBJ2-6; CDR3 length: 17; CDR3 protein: CASSQAAGGSGANVLTF; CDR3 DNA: TGCGCCAGCAGCCAGGCCGCGGGGGGCTCTGGGGCCAACGTCCTGACTTTC
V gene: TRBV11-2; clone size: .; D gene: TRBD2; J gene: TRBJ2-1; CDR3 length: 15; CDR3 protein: CASSYSGGNVLEQFF; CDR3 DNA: TGTGCCAGCAGCTATAGCGGGGGGAACGTTTTGGAGCAGTTCTTC
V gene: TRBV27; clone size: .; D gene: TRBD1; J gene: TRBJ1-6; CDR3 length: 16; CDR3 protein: CASSFLSGGDGSPLHF; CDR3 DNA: TGTGCCAGCAGTTTTTTGTCAGGGGGCGATGGTTCACCCCTCCACTTT
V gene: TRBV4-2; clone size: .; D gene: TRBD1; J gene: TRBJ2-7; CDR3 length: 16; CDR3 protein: CASSQDGPGQTYEQYF; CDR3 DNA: TGTGCCAGCAGCCAGGACGGCCCGGGACAGACCTACGAGCAGTACTTC
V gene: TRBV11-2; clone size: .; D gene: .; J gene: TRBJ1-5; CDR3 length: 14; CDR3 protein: CASSQGGSNQPQHF; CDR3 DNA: TGTGCCAGCAGCCAAGGGGGAAGCAATCAGCCCCAGCATTTT
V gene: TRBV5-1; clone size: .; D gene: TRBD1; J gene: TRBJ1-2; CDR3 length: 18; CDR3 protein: CASSSSPGTGGLPYGYTF; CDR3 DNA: TGCGCCAGCAGCTCATCCCCCGGGACAGGGGGTCTGCCATATGGCTACACCTTC
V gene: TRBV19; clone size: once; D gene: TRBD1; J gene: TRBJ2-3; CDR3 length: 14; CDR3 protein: CASSPGQGTDTQYF; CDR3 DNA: TGTGCCAGTAGTCCCGGACAGGGAACAGATACGCAGTATTTT
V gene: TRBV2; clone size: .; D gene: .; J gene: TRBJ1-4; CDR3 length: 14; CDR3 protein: CASSGQSRGEKLFF; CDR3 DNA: TGTGCCAGCAGTGGACAGTCAAGGGGTGAAAAACTGTTTTTT
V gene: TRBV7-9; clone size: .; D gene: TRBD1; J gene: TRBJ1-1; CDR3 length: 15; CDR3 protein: CASSRKTGTDTEAFF; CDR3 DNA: TGTGCCAGCAGCAGAAAGACAGGGACTGACACTGAAGCTTTCTTT
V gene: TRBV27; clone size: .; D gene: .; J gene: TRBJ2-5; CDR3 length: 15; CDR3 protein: CASSLVQGNQETQYF; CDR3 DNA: TGTGCCTCATCCCTTGTGCAGGGTAACCAAGAGACCCAGTACTTC
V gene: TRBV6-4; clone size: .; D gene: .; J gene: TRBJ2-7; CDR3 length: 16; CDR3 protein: CASRLRFQVPVYEQYF; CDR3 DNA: TGTGCCAGCAGACTTAGATTTCAGGTGCCAGTCTACGAGCAGTACTTC
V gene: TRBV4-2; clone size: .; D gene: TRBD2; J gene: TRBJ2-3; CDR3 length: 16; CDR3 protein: CASSLTVGGSTDTQYF; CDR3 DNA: TGTGCCAGCAGCCTAACGGTGGGAGGGAGCACAGATACGCAGTATTTT
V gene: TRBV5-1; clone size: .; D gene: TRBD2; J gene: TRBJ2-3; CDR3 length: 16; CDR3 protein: CASSSRGSGGTDTQYF; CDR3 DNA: TGCGCCAGCAGCTCAAGGGGTAGCGGGGGAACAGATACGCAGTATTTT
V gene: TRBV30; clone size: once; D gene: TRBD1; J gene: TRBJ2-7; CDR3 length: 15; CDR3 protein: CAWTRKDRGSGEQYF; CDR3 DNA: TGTGCCTGGACAAGAAAAGACAGGGGATCGGGAGAGCAGTACTTC
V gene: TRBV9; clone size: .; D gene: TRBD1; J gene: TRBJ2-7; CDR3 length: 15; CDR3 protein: CASSAGTGHFAEQYF; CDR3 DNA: TGTGCCAGCAGCGCTGGGACAGGGCACTTCGCCGAGCAGTACTTC
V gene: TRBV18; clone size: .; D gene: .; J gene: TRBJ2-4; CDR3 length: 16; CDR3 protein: CASSPFTALAKNIQYF; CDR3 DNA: TGTGCCAGCTCACCATTTACAGCCCTAGCCAAAAACATTCAGTACTTC
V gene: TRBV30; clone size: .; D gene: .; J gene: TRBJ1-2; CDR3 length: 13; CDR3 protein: CAWTHPRAGGYTF; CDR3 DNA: TGTGCCTGGACCCATCCCCGGGCGGGTGGCTACACCTTC
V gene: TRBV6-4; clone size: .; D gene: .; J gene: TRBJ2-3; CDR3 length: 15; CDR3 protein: CASSDSGGGTDTQYF; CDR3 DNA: TGTGCCAGCAGTGACTCGGGCGGGGGCACAGATACGCAGTATTTT
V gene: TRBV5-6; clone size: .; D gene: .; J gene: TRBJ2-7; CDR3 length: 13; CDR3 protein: CASSPGIGSEQYF; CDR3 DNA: TGTGCCAGCAGCCCAGGGATAGGCAGCGAGCAGTACTTC
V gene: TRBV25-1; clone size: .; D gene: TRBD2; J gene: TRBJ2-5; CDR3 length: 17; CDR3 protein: CASSESTSGREQETQYF; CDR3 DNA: TGTGCCAGCAGTGAATCCACTAGCGGGAGGGAACAAGAGACCCAGTACTTC
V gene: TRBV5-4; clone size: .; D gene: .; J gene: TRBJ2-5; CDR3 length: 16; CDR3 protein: CASSLAGGIPQETQYF; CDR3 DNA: TGTGCCAGCAGCTTGGCCGGGGGAATCCCACAAGAGACCCAGTACTTC
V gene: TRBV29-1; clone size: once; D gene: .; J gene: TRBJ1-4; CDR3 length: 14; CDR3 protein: CSVEPRGPGEKLFF; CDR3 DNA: TGCAGCGTTGAACCTAGAGGGCCCGGAGAAAAACTGTTTTTT
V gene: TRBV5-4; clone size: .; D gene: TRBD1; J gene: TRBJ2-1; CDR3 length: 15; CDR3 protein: CASSLPGQVMREQFF; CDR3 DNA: TGTGCCAGCAGCTTGCCGGGACAGGTGATGAGGGAGCAGTTCTTC
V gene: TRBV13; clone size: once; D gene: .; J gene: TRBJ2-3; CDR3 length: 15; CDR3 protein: CASSLTGRLTDTQYF; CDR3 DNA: TGTGCCAGCAGCTTAACTGGCAGGCTCACAGATACGCAGTATTTT
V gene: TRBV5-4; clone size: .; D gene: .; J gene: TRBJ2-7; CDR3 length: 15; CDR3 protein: CASSLQQGSSYEQYF; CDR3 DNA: TGTGCCAGCAGCTTGCAACAGGGATCTTCCTACGAGCAGTACTTC
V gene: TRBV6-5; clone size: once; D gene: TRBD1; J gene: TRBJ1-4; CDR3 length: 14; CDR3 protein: CASSHRGVNEKLFF; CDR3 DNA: TGTGCCAGCAGTCACAGGGGGGTTAATGAAAAACTGTTTTTT
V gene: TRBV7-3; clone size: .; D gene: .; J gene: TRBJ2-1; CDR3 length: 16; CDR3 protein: CASSPTRARSYNEQFF; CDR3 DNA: TGTGCCAGCAGCCCAACTAGGGCCCGTAGCTACAATGAGCAGTTCTTC
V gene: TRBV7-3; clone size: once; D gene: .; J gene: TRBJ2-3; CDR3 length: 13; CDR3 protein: CASSPGQSQTQYF; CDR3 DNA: TGTGCCAGCAGCCCGGGACAATCTCAAACGCAGTATTTT
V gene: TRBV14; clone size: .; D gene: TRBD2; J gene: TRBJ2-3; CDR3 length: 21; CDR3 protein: CATSAGQTSGGAQYRTDTQYF; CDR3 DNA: TGTGCCACCTCCGCAGGACAAACTAGCGGGGGCGCCCAATATCGCACAGATACGCAGTATTTT
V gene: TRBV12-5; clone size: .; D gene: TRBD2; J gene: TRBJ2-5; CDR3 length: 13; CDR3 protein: CASGLGGEETQYF; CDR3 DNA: TGTGCTAGTGGACTGGGGGGGGAGGAGACCCAGTACTTC
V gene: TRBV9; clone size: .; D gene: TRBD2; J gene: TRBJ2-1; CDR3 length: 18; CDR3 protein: CASSVLSTSGRLYNEQFF; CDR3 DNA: TGTGCCAGCAGCGTACTTTCGACTAGCGGGAGGCTTTACAATGAGCAGTTCTTC
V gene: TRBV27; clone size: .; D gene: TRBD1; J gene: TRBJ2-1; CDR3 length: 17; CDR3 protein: CASSPFRDRVEYNEQFF; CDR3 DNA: TGTGCCAGCAGTCCATTCCGGGACAGGGTCGAATACAATGAGCAGTTCTTC
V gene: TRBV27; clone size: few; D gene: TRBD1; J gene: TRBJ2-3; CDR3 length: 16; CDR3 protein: CASMLQGTGRTDTQYF; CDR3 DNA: TGTGCCAGCATGTTACAAGGGACAGGTCGCACAGATACGCAGTATTTT
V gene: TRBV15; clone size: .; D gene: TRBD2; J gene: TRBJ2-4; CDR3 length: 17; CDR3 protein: CATSREVSGRARNIQYF; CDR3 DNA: TGTGCCACCAGCAGAGAGGTGAGCGGGAGGGCCCGAAACATTCAGTACTTC